This T cell receptor (beta chain) is drawn from a study of CD8 T cells in ankylosing spondylitis. Study outcomes and limitations: In ankylosing spondylitis blood, a motif of eight highly homologous TCR beta variants appeared characteristic. In ankylosing spondylitis patients, matched synovial fluid reportedly showed significant enrichment of disease-linked clones.

About this clonotype: The antigen remains unidentified.

Trimming shortened V by 0 bases and J by 9 bases, and 13 bases separated the two germline ends. Germline-derived CDR1 and CDR2 are SGDLS and YYNGEE. This CDR3 has 14 amino acids. TCRdb reprocessed the 5' RACE reads via MiXCR and lists one record per CDR3 protein. The profile shows about 500,000 distinct CDR3 sequences, about 13% of them singletons. J is TRBJ2-1 and V is TRBV9; a weak D match, TRBD2 (5 bases). The TCR sequence derives from a male donor with ankylosing spondylitis. The sequenced material came from blood, either unsorted or a sorted T cell fraction (not recorded which). This CDR3 reads CASSVGTRVGEQFF. DNA of the CDR3: TGTGCCAGCAGCGTAGGAACTAGGGTAGGTGAGCAGTTCTTC.